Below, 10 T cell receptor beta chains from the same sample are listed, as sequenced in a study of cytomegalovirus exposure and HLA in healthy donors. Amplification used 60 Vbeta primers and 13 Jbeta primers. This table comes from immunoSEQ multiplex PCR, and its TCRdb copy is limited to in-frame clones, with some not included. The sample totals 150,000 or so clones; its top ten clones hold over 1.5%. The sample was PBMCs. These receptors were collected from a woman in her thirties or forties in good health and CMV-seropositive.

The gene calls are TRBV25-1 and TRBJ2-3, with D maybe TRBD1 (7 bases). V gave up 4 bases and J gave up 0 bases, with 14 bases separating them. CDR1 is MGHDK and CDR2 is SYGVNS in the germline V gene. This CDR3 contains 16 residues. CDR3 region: CASSAEQGTSTDTQYF. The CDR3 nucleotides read TGTGCCAGCAGTGCCGAACAGGGGACTAGCACAGATACGCAGTATTTT.

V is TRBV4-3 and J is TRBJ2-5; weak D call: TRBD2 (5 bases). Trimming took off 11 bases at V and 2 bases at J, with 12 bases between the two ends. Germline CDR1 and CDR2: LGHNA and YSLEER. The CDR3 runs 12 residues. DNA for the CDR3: TGCGCCGGTAAGGACTTTCAAGAGACCCAGTACTTC. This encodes CAGKDFQETQYF.

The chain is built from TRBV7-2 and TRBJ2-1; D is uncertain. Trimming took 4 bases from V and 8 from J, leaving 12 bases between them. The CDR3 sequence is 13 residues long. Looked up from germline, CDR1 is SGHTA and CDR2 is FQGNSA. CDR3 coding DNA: TGTGCCAGCAGCTGGAGTAGGAACGATGAGCAGTTCTTC. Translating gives CASSWSRNDEQFF.

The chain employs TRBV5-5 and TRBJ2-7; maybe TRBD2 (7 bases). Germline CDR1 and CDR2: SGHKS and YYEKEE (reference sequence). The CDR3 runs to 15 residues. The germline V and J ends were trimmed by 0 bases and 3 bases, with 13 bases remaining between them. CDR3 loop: CASSLGGGTFYEQYF. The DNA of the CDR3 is TGTGCCAGCAGCTTGGGGGGGGGCACCTTCTACGAGCAGTACTTC.

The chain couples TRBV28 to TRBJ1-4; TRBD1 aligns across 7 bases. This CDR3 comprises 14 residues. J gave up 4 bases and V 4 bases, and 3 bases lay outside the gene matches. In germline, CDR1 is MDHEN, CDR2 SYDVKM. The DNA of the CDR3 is TGTGCCAGCAGTTGGGGACAGTTTAATGAAAAACTGTTTTTT. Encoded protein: CASSWGQFNEKLFF. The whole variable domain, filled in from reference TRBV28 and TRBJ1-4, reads DVKVTQSSRYLVKRTGEKVFLECVQDMDHENMFWYRQDPGLGLRLIYFSYDVKMKEKGDIPEGYSVSREKKERFSLILESASTNQTSMYLCASSWGQFNEKLFFGSGTQLSVL.

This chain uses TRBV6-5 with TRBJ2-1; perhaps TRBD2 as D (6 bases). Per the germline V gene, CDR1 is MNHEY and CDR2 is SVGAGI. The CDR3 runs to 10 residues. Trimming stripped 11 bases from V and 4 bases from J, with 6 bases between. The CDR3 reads CAAGYNEQFF. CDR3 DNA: TGTGCCGCGGGGTACAATGAGCAGTTCTTC.

Here the CDR3 reads CSARLAGVTGELFF. CDR3 DNA: TGCAGCGCCCGACTAGCGGGAGTTACCGGGGAGCTGTTTTTT. The chain recombines TRBV29-1 with TRBJ2-2, with 12 bases lining up with TRBD2. The CDR3 has 14 amino acids. V gave up 7 bases and J gave up 5 bases; unmatched junction bases: 5. Germline V lookup: CDR1 SQVTM, CDR2 ANQGSEA.

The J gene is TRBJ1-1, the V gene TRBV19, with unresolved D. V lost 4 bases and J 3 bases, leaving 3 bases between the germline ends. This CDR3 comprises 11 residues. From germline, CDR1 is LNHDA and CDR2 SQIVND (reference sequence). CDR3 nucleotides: TGTGCCAGTAGTAGGCACACTGAAGCTTTCTTT. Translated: CASSRHTEAFF.

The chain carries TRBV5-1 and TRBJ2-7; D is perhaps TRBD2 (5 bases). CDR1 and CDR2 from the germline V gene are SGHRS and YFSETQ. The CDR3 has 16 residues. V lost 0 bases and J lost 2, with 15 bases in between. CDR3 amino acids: CASSLEAPGNPYEQYF. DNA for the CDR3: TGCGCCAGCAGCTTGGAGGCCCCGGGAAACCCCTACGAGCAGTACTTC.

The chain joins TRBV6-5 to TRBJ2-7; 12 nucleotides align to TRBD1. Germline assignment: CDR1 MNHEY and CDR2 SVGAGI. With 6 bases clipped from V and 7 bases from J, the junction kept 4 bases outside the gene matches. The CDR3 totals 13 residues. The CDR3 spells CASSRDRGREQYF. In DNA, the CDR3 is TGTGCCAGCAGCCGGGACAGGGGGCGAGAGCAGTACTTC.